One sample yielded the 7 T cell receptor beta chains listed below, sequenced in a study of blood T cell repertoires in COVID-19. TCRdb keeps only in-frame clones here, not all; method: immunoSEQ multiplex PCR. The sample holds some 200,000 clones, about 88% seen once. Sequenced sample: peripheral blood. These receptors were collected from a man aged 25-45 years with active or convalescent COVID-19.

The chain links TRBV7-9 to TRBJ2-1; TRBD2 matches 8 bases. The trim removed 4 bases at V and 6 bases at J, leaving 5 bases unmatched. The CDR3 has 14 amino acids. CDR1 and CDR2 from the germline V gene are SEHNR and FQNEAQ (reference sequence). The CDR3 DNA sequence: TGTGCCAGCAGCTCGAGCGGGAGAAGCAATGAGCAGTTCTTC. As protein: CASSSSGRSNEQFF.

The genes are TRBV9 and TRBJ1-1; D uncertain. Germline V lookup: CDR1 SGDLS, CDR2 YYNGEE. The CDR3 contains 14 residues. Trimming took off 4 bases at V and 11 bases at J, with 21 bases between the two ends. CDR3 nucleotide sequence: TGTGCCAGCAGCCCGGGTTTTAGAGCGAATGCTGCTTTCTTT. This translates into CASSPGFRANAAFF. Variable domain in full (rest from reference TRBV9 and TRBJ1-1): DSGVTQTPKHLITATGQRVTLRCSPRSGDLSVYWYQQSLDQGLQFLIQYYNGEERAKGNILERFSAQQFPDLHSELNLSSLELGDSALYFCASSPGFRANAAFFGQGTRLTVV.

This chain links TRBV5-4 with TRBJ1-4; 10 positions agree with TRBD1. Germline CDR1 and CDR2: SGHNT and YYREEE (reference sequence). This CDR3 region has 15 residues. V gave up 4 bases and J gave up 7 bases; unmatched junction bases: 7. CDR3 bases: TGTGCCAGCAGCCGAGACAGGGGGCGCTCTGAAAAACTGTTTTTT. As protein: CASSRDRGRSEKLFF.

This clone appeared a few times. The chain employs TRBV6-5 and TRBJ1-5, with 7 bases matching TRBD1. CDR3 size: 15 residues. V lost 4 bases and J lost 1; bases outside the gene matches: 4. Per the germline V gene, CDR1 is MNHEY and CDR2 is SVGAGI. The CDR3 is CASSWTGGSNQPQHF. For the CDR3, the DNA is TGTGCCAGCAGTTGGACAGGAGGAAGCAATCAGCCCCAGCATTTT.

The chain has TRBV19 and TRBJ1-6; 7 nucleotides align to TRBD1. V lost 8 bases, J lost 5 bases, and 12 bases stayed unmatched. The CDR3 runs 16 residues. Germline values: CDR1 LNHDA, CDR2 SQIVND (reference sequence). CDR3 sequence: CASSSPQGKNNSPLHF. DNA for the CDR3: TGTGCCAGTTCCTCCCCACAGGGGAAAAATAATTCACCCCTCCACTTT. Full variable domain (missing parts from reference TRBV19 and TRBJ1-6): DGGITQSPKYLFRKEGQNVTLSCEQNLNHDAMYWYRQDPGQGLRLIYYSQIVNDFQKGDIAEGYSVSREKKESFPLTVTSAQKNPTAFYLCASSSPQGKNNSPLHFGNGTRLTVT.

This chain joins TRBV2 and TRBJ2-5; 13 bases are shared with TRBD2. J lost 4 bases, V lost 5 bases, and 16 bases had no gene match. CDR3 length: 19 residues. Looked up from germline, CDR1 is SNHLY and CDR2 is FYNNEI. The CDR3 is CASSFRPPGTSGAPETQYF. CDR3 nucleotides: TGTGCCAGCAGTTTTAGACCCCCCGGGACTAGCGGGGCTCCAGAGACCCAGTACTTC.

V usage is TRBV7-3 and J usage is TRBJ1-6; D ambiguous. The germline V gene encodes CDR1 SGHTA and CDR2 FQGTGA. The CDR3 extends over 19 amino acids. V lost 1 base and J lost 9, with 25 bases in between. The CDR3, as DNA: TGTGCCAGCAGCTTAAAAGGGCCCCATACGACGGAGGCCCCTTCACCCCTCCACTTT. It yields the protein CASSLKGPHTTEAPSPLHF.